This T cell receptor beta chain derives from a study of cytomegalovirus exposure and HLA in healthy donors. The PCR made use of 60 Vbeta and 13 Jbeta primers. In the study's own analysis: There were about 80 million unique TCR beta chains by a later count, and 8.5 million to 14 million of them were shared. The data were produced by immunoSEQ multiplex PCR, yet TCRdb's version contains in-frame clones alone and is incomplete. V and J calls and clone size follow that table, whereas D and trimming were derived from the DNA. The profile shows about 130,000 clones, roughly 68% of them singletons. V was clipped by 5 bases and J by 3 bases, with 16 bases between them. The CDR3 has 15 amino acids. Germline CDR1 and CDR2: LNHDA and SQIVND (reference sequence).

What was sequenced was PBMCs. The sequence was collected from a woman between 50 and 59 years old in good health and CMV-seropositive. The chain employs TRBV19 and TRBJ1-1; D unclear. The CDR3 sequence: CASSAPLPRDTEAFF. CDR3 DNA sequence: TGTGCCAGTAGTGCCCCCCTGCCACGGGACACTGAAGCTTTCTTT. Full variable domain (missing parts from reference TRBV19 and TRBJ1-1): DGGITQSPKYLFRKEGQNVTLSCEQNLNHDAMYWYRQDPGQGLRLIYYSQIVNDFQKGDIAEGYSVSREKKESFPLTVTSAQKNPTAFYLCASSAPLPRDTEAFFGQGTRLTVV.